This TCR beta chain emerged from a study of human T cells and chemical hapten exposure (TCRdb year 2021). For the study in its entirety: For sensitization, 2% DPC in acetone was applied to a 2 cm by 2 cm area of upper inner arm skin. Patient blood was sampled pre-sensitization (week 0) and at 2, 6 and about 24 weeks after DPC sensitization. Blood for TCR sequencing was provided by twenty-nine alopecia patients at one to four time points (pre-sensitization, 2, 6 and 24 weeks). Patch tests used Finn chambers with 0.01% DPC on the upper back, scored after 6 days by International Contact Dermatitis Research Group standards. Libraries were pooled for sequencing, and variation in per-sample TCR yields was attributed mainly to small differences in library volumes within the pool. Most of the patients in the cohort were female, and the cohort covered alopecia areata with under or over 50% scalp involvement, alopecia totalis and alopecia universalis. In alopecia patients, the study followed how the peripheral blood TCR repertoire changed in vivo over primary and secondary sensitization to diphenylcyclopropenone (DPC), a hapten. Throughout the roughly 24-week study period, patients were also given weekly therapeutic DPC doses on the scalp. The research as a whole found: Significantly more large CDR3 similarity clusters were formed by expanded TCRs than by pre-sensitization or healthy control sets, consistent with antigen-driven responses. Repeated subsampling changed both the strength of the expansion versus patch-test correlation and the threshold at which that correlation became significant. Because all patients had alopecia, a presumed autoimmune disease, the immune response of the patients might differ from that of healthy individuals. DPC sensitization did not change how many TCRs were above 1 in 1000 frequency, and no evidence was found of alterations in global repertoire structure. The number of PT1 expanded TCRs positively correlated with patch test score, significant at thresholds 8, 16 and 32 but not 4.

Read against the paper, the sample's time point label means: patch test 2, 6 weeks after DPC sensitization. The treatment or condition tag for this specimen amounts to: therapeutic diphenylcyclopropenone sensitization with weekly scalp DPC. Blood at each patch-test visit was drawn before the patch test was applied. Eligible patients were aged 18 to 70, diagnosed with alopecia, deemed suitable for DPC therapy, and excluded if pregnant. Total RNA was extracted from unfractionated whole blood that had been collected in Tempus Blood RNA tubes. As concerns this clonotype: Its antigen is currently not known. Base qualities were left out, and no much larger clone turns up one base away.

The method was RACE. These reads were obtained on a NextSeq 500. Library preparation attached unique molecular identifiers to individual cDNA molecules for quantitative, reproducible TCR counting. Each blood RNA sample was used to sequence both TCR alpha and TCR beta chains. The paper's processing steps were these. A median of roughly 98,000 TCRs per sample was observed, with a range of about 20,000 to 700,000. The Decombinator software suite was used to annotate V, J and CDR3 in the TCR reads. To make PS versus PT1 abundance plots, every sample was subsampled to the same number of TCRs (28,000). TCRs were defined as expanded if absent before sensitization and observed at least eight times at the 2-week time point. TCRdb took the public reads, trimmed them with fastp at Q25, ran MiXCR for clone calling and kept in-frame beta chains. Each record represents a unique CDR3 protein, reported with the most common genes and DNA among its rows. TCRdb assigned the V and J calls; the authors' analysis was not used. The sample has under 450,000 distinct CDR3 sequences on record, about 6% of them singletons. Around 6.1% of the sample goes to the ten largest clones.

The germline V gene (reference sequence) provides CDR1 DFQATT and CDR2 SNEGSKA. V has 6 bases trimmed and J has 6 bases trimmed; junction bases matching no gene number 12. The CDR3 sequence holds 14 residues, the cysteine and phenylalanine included. Left in the record is the CDR3 DNA by itself, 42 bases read in frame from the first base. The sequence came from a woman aged 18-29 years with alopecia areata. Some clones in this sample may be carry-over from other donors' samples. The sequence joins TRBV20-1 to TRBJ2-3; a stretch of 7 junction bases matches TRBD1. The sample here was whole blood, taken in connection with sensitization to the hapten diphenylcyclopropenone (DPC). The CDR3 reads CSASRQGGSDTQYF. The nucleotide sequence reads as follows: TGCAGTGCAAGTAGACAGGGTGGATCGGATACGCAGTATTTT.